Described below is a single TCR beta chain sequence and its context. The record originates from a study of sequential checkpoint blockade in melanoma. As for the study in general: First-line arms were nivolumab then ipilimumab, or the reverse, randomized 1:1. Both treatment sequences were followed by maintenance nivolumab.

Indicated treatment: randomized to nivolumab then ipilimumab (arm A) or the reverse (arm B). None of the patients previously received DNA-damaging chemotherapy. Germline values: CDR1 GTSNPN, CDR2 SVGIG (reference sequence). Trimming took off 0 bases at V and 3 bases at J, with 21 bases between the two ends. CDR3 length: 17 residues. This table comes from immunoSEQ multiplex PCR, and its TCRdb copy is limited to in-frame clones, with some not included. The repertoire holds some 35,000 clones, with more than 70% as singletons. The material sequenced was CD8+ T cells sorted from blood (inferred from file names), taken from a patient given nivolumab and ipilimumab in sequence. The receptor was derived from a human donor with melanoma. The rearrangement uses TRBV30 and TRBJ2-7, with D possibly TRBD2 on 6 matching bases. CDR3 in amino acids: CAWSVVGDRGLDYEQYF. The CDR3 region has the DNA TGTGCCTGGAGTGTCGTGGGGGATAGGGGACTCGACTACGAGCAGTACTTC.